This T cell receptor beta chain was observed in a study of PD-L1 blockade in urothelial cancer. The CDR3 has 16 amino acids. V gave up 3 bases and J gave up 4 bases, with 18 bases separating them. CDR1 LNHNV and CDR2 YYDKDF come from the germline V gene (reference sequence). Sequenced by immunoSEQ multiplex PCR; TCRdb stores in-frame clones only, minus some. The sample lists around 41,000 clones; around 89% were seen once. This TCR derives from a woman aged 55-75 years with urothelial cancer. The sample in question was PBMCs, obtained around atezolizumab (anti-PD-L1) treatment. The chain recombines TRBV15 with TRBJ1-2; D not resolved. The CDR3 region has the DNA TGTGCCACCAGCAGGGGTGGGCCCTCTCCCCTCTATGGCTACACCTTC. Translated, it gives CATSRGGPSPLYGYTF.